One sample yielded the 10 T cell receptor beta chains listed below, sequenced in a study of T cell responses to AZD1222 COVID-19 vaccine. Profiling relied on immunoSEQ multiplex PCR, and the TCRdb table lists in-frame clones only, not all of them. Of approximately 190,000 clones listed, 90% to 95% were seen once; the top ten hold approximately 1%. Source: peripheral blood, taken 28 days after the second AZD1222 dose. The origin of the receptors is an adult who received the AZD1222 COVID-19 vaccine.

The chain is built from TRBV5-6 and TRBJ2-3; D is perhaps TRBD1 (5 bases). CDR3 size: 14 residues. The germline V and J ends were trimmed by 4 bases and 4 bases, with 13 bases remaining between them. In germline, CDR1 is SGHDT, CDR2 YYEEEE. The CDR3 loop is CASSGYPGSDTQYF. CDR3 DNA: TGTGCCAGCAGCGGTTATCCAGGGTCAGATACGCAGTATTTT.

As DNA, the CDR3 is TGTGCCTGGAACCGGATATTAGGGCGAGGCACTGAAGCTTTCTTT. Translation gives CAWNRILGRGTEAFF. The chain is built from TRBV30 and TRBJ1-1; no reliable D call. Germline lookup yields CDR1 GTSNPN and CDR2 SVGIG (reference sequence). V dropped 4 bases and J dropped 4 bases, with 19 bases sitting between them. The CDR3 is 15 amino acids.

J is TRBJ1-4 and V is TRBV12-3 or TRBV12-4; unclear D gene. Trimming cost V 5 bases and J 8 bases, with 6 bases left between them. CDR3 length: 11 amino acids. The CDR3 DNA follows: TGTGCCAGCAGTCCAGGAGAAAAACTGTTTTTT. It specifies CASSPGEKLFF.

This chain connects TRBV10-2 to TRBJ2-7; D is perhaps TRBD2 (6 bases). Deletions cut 8 bases from V and 5 bases from J, with 16 bases between. The CDR3 has 13 amino acids. Germline loops: CDR1 WSHSY, CDR2 SAAADI. The CDR3, as DNA: TGCGCCAGCCGACTGGCGGGGACCGACGAGCAGTACTTC. This gives the protein CASRLAGTDEQYF.

The chain is built from TRBV6-1 and TRBJ1-2, with D maybe TRBD1 (5 bases). CDR1 is MNHNS and CDR2 is SASEGT in the germline V gene. Trimming took off 1 base at V and 8 bases at J, with 14 bases between the two ends. CDR3 length: 14 amino acids. The chain's CDR3 is CASSEEGMGRGYTF. CDR3 sequence (DNA): TGTGCCAGCAGTGAAGAGGGGATGGGGAGAGGCTACACCTTC.

This sequence joins TRBV5-1 and TRBJ1-4; TRBD1 might be the D (5 bases). CDR1 is SGHRS and CDR2 is YFSETQ in the germline V gene. Trimming took 2 bases from V and 4 from J, leaving 9 bases between them. The CDR3 totals 14 residues. CDR3 DNA sequence: TGCGCCAGCAGCTTCCGGCAGGGTAATGAAAAACTGTTTTTT. It is translated as CASSFRQGNEKLFF.

DNA for the CDR3: TGTGCCAGCAGCGGCGGACAGGACCTGATGAACACTGAAGCTTTCTTT. Its protein product is CASSGGQDLMNTEAFF. The rearrangement uses TRBV13 and TRBJ1-1, with 7 bases that match TRBD1. Germline assignment: CDR1 PRHDT and CDR2 FYEKMQ (reference sequence). This CDR3 is built from 16 residues. V dropped 5 bases and J dropped 0; count of bases not matched to a gene: 9.

A single count supports this clone. The chain couples TRBV4-2 to TRBJ1-3; no reliable D call. The V end lost 4 bases, the J end lost 0 bases, and 16 bases lay between the germline ends. Germline CDR1 LGHNA, CDR2 YNFKEQ. The CDR3 length is 17 residues. This chain's CDR3 is CASSPGVRLTSGNTIYF. CDR3 sequence (DNA): TGTGCCAGCAGCCCCGGAGTCCGGCTGACCTCTGGAAACACCATATATTTT.

This chain uses TRBV3-1 (or the pseudogene TRBV3-2) with TRBJ1-6; D perhaps matches TRBD1 (6 bases). CDR3 length: 14 residues. Trimming removed 4 bases at V and 11 bases at J, with 15 bases between. Germline CDR1 reads LGHDT; CDR2 reads YNNKEL (reference sequence). CDR3 protein: CASSPEGGRAPLHF. CDR3 DNA: TGTGCCAGCAGCCCCGAGGGGGGCAGAGCACCCCTCCACTTT.

The CDR3 sequence is CASMGALVNTEAFF. CDR3 nucleotide sequence: TGTGCCAGCATGGGGGCACTGGTGAACACTGAAGCTTTCTTT. The chain combines TRBV5-5 with TRBJ1-1, with D perhaps matching TRBD1 (6 bases). V lost 6 bases, J lost 0 bases, and 12 bases lay in between. The CDR3 is made up of 14 amino acids. Per the germline V gene, CDR1 is SGHKS and CDR2 is YYEKEE (reference sequence). The full variable domain, with the rest looked up from reference TRBV5-5 and TRBJ1-1, is DAGVTQSPTHLIKTRGQQVTLRCSPISGHKSVSWYQQVLGQGPQFIFQYYEKEERGRGNFPDRFSARQFPNYSSELNVNALLLGDSALYLCASMGALVNTEAFFGQGTRLTVV.